These 29 T cell receptor beta chains were sequenced from one sample in a study of post-analysis software for immune sequencing data. Carried by the TCR beta cDNA libraries were unique molecular identifiers. TCRdb re-derived calls from the PCR reads in MiXCR, one entry per CDR3 protein. This table has roughly 870,000 distinct CDR3 sequences, roughly 50% appearing once. Study-wide findings and caveats: Roughly five TRBV segments were more frequent in patients than controls; TRBV5-6, TRBV5-1 and TRBV20-1 belonged to this group.

What these receptors recognize is not known. The sequenced sample consisted of blood. The source of these receptors is a girl aged 5-17 years with multiple sclerosis.

This chain connects TRBV7-6 to TRBJ1-2; D not resolved. The CDR3 loop spans 14 amino acids. Germline V CDR1 and CDR2: SGHVS, FNYEAQ. The ends were cut back, 3 bases at V and 0 bases at J, with 8 bases in the middle. CDR3 bases: TGTGCCAGCAGCTTGGGGAACACTAACTATGGCTACACCTTC. It translates to CASSLGNTNYGYTF.

There are a few counts of this clonotype. V usage is TRBV29-1 and J usage is TRBJ2-4; a possible D gene is TRBD2 (6 bases). Per the germline V gene, CDR1 is SQVTM and CDR2 is ANQGSEA. The CDR3 runs to 13 residues. With 6 bases removed from V and 3 bases from J, the gap between germline ends came to 12 bases. The CDR3 nucleotides read TGCAGCGTCAGACGGAGGGGCAAAAACATTCAGTACTTC. Encoded protein: CSVRRRGKNIQYF.

CDR3 in DNA: TGTGCCAGCAGGCGAACCGGGACTCCTTCTCCCGAAAAACTGTTTTTT. It is translated as CASRRTGTPSPEKLFF. The chain carries TRBV6-2 or TRBV6-3 and TRBJ1-4; D might be TRBD1 (5 bases). The CDR3 runs 16 residues. Germline V gives CDR1 MNHEY, CDR2 SVGEGT. The V gene lost 6 bases and the J gene lost 8 bases, with 22 bases spanning the gap.

The genes are TRBV7-2 and TRBJ2-7; the match to TRBD1 covers 9 bases. Germline V gene lookup returns CDR1 SGHTA and CDR2 FQGNSA. With V trimmed by 4 bases and J by 4 bases, 5 bases remained unmatched. This CDR3 contains 14 residues. CDR3 residues: CASSYDRGEYEQYF. The CDR3 nucleotides are TGTGCCAGCAGCTACGACAGGGGGGAGTACGAGCAGTACTTC. The whole variable domain, remainder taken from reference TRBV7-2 and TRBJ2-7, is GAGVSQSPSNKVTEKGKDVELRCDPISGHTALYWYRQSLGQGLEFLIYFQGNSAPDKSGLPSDRFSAERTGGSVSTLTIQRTQQEDSAVYLCASSYDRGEYEQYFGPGTRLTVT.

The CDR3 sequence is CASSWGRLARSSYNEQFF. Here the CDR3 DNA reads TGCGCCAGCAGCTGGGGAAGACTAGCGAGGAGCTCCTACAATGAGCAGTTCTTC. V gene TRBV5-1 combines with J gene TRBJ2-1; the match to TRBD2 covers 8 bases. The junction had 11 bases not matched to a gene; V was cut back by 3 bases and J by 0 bases. The CDR3 runs to 18 residues. Germline assignment: CDR1 SGHRS and CDR2 YFSETQ.

The table lists this clonotype with a count of one. V is TRBV4-1 and J is TRBJ1-5; D might be TRBD1 (6 bases). The CDR3 covers 19 residues. Germline V gene sequence: CDR1 MGHRA, CDR2 YSYEKL. V gave up 0 bases and J gave up 2 bases, with 20 bases separating them. CDR3 residues: CASSQDGGQVSFGNQPQHF. In DNA form, the CDR3 reads TGCGCCAGCAGCCAAGATGGGGGACAAGTAAGTTTCGGCAATCAGCCCCAGCATTTT.

This chain connects TRBV20-1 to TRBJ2-1, with 8 positions matching TRBD2. V lost 4 bases to trimming and J lost 2 bases; unmatched junction nucleotides: 7. The CDR3 loop spans 15 amino acids. Germline V gene sequence: CDR1 DFQATT, CDR2 SNEGSKA (reference sequence). CDR3 in DNA: TGCAGTGCTAAGCCGGGACTAGGGGCCTACAATGAGCAGTTCTTC. Its translation is CSAKPGLGAYNEQFF.

V is TRBV14 and J is TRBJ2-7; no clear D gene. The V end lost 2 bases, the J end lost 5 bases, and 13 bases lay between the germline ends. CDR1 is SGHDN and CDR2 is FVKESK in the germline V gene. The CDR3 is 14 residues long. The CDR3 loop is CASSQFFADHEQYF. In DNA form, the CDR3 reads TGTGCCAGCAGCCAATTTTTCGCCGACCACGAGCAGTACTTC. The full variable domain, rest sourced from reference TRBV14 and TRBJ2-7, is EAGVTQFPSHSVIEKGQTVTLRCDPISGHDNLYWYRRVMGKEIKFLLHFVKESKQDESGMPNNRFLAERTGGTYSTLKVQPAELEDSGVYFCASSQFFADHEQYFGPGTRLTVT.

This clonotype was detected a few times. V usage is TRBV6-5 and J usage is TRBJ2-1; a weak D match, TRBD1 (5 bases). Looked up from germline, CDR1 is MNHEY and CDR2 is SVGAGI. This CDR3 is 14 amino acids long. Trimming pared 2 bases from V and 9 bases from J, leaving 14 bases between. The CDR3 protein is CASSYAPWGGEQFF. CDR3 coding DNA: TGTGCCAGCAGTTACGCGCCATGGGGCGGTGAGCAGTTCTTC.

This chain connects TRBV6-5 to TRBJ1-2; the D gene is possibly TRBD1 (6 bases). Germline V lookup: CDR1 MNHEY, CDR2 SVGAGI. Trimming cost V 2 bases and J 6 bases, with 19 bases left between them. The CDR3 consists of 16 residues. The CDR3 DNA reads as TGTGCCAGCAGTTACCAAGGGGACATATTTTTCGATGGCTACACCTTC. Residues: CASSYQGDIFFDGYTF.

The chain carries TRBV15 and TRBJ2-1; possibly TRBD1 for D (6 bases). Germline-derived CDR1 and CDR2 are LNHNV and YYDKDF (reference sequence). V was clipped by 1 base and J by 0 bases, with 10 bases between them. The CDR3 sequence is 16 residues long. This CDR3 is CATSRAGQPSYNEQFF. The CDR3 coding sequence is TGTGCCACCAGCAGAGCGGGACAACCCTCCTACAATGAGCAGTTCTTC.

This clonotype was found once. This chain connects TRBV20-1 to TRBJ1-2; tentative D call: TRBD1 (5 bases). The CDR3 runs 15 residues. Germline V gene data show CDR1 as DFQATT and CDR2 as SNEGSKA (reference sequence). Trimming removed 5 bases from V and 1 base from J, with 17 bases in between. Here the CDR3 DNA reads TGCAGTGCTCCGGGACCTCCCCTGAGTAACTATGGCTACACCTTC. Residues: CSAPGPPLSNYGYTF.

This clonotype showed up just a few times. This chain links TRBV6-5 with TRBJ2-7; no clear D gene. The CDR3 loop spans 12 amino acids. Trimming removed 8 bases at V and 7 bases at J, with 15 bases between. Germline V gene sequence: CDR1 MNHEY, CDR2 SVGAGI. Here the CDR3 DNA reads TGTGCCAGCTCCTCGACCCCTGGGGAGCAGTACTTC. Residues: CASSSTPGEQYF.

J is TRBJ2-7 and V is TRBV20-1; 11 nucleotides line up with TRBD2. V lost 6 bases, J lost 5 bases, and 9 bases stayed unmatched. Germline V lookup: CDR1 DFQATT, CDR2 SNEGSKA (reference sequence). The CDR3 spans 14 residues. CDR3 nucleotide sequence: TGCAGTGCACTCCCTAGCGGGAGGCTCAACGAGCAGTACTTC. Residues: CSALPSGRLNEQYF.

The chain has TRBV25-1 and TRBJ2-4; TRBD2 agrees at 7 bases. The last part of the DNA fits TRBJ2-7 better; the J call may be wrong. There are 14 residues in the CDR3. CDR1 and CDR2 from the germline V gene are MGHDK and SYGVNS. The CDR3 sequence: CASSEREGTYEQYF. Written as DNA, the CDR3 is TGTGCCAGCAGTGAAAGGGAGGGGACCTACGAGCAGTACTTC.

This clonotype was found a few times. V and J are TRBV12-3 or TRBV12-4 and TRBJ2-6, with D possibly being TRBD2 (7 bases). The CDR3 has 18 residues. Trimming shortened V by 0 bases and J by 2 bases, and 14 bases separated the two germline ends. The CDR3 here is CASSLALQGGPGANVLTF. The CDR3 nucleotides are TGTGCCAGCAGTTTAGCGCTACAGGGAGGGCCTGGGGCCAACGTCCTGACTTTC.

This rearrangement joins TRBV4-1 to TRBJ2-1, with 8 bases that match TRBD2. This CDR3 region has 17 residues. Germline V gene lookup returns CDR1 MGHRA and CDR2 YSYEKL. Trimming cost V 2 bases and J 0 bases; bases outside gene matches: 6. The CDR3 loop is CASSQTSGVASYNEQFF. The CDR3 coding sequence is TGCGCCAGCAGCCAAACTAGCGGAGTCGCCTCCTACAATGAGCAGTTCTTC.

CDR3 DNA sequence: TGTGCCAGCGGGCTTCCGGGACTAGCGGGAGGCCAATCGCAGTACTTC. The encoded protein is CASGLPGLAGGQSQYF. The rearrangement joins TRBV12-3 or TRBV12-4 to TRBJ2-7, with TRBD2 matching 15 bases. With V trimmed by 8 bases and J by 9 bases, 14 bases remained unmatched. This CDR3 comprises 16 residues.

The rearrangement uses TRBV29-1 and TRBJ2-1; D remains ambiguous. The length of the CDR3 is 10 residues. Trimming left V 6 bases short and J 13 bases short, with 13 bases between. Germline CDR1 SQVTM, CDR2 ANQGSEA. The DNA of the CDR3 is TGCAGCGTGATGGACGAGACCCAGTTCTTC. Translation: CSVMDETQFF.

J is TRBJ2-5 and V is TRBV7-2; D remains unclear. Between the trimmed V and J ends, which lost 2 bases and 2 bases, there was a span of 9 bases. Germline V CDR1 and CDR2: SGHTA, FQGNSA. The CDR3 runs to 14 residues. This CDR3 is CASSLTRSQETQYF. CDR3 nucleotide sequence: TGTGCCAGCAGCTTAACGAGATCACAAGAGACCCAGTACTTC. The whole variable domain, remainder taken from reference TRBV7-2 and TRBJ2-5, is GAGVSQSPSNKVTEKGKDVELRCDPISGHTALYWYRQSLGQGLEFLIYFQGNSAPDKSGLPSDRFSAERTGGSVSTLTIQRTQQEDSAVYLCASSLTRSQETQYFGPGTRLLVL.

This clonotype was observed a single time. The J gene is TRBJ2-7, the V gene TRBV15, with TRBD2 identical over 14 bases. There are 17 residues in the CDR3. CDR1 is LNHNV and CDR2 is YYDKDF in the germline V gene (reference sequence). V trimming: 2 bases; J trimming: 2 bases; junction bases outside the gene matches: 5. The CDR3 nucleotides read TGTGCCACCAGCAGAACCGGGACTAGCGGGAGTGCCTACGAGCAGTACTTC. This sequence encodes CATSRTGTSGSAYEQYF. Filled out from reference TRBV15 and TRBJ2-7, the complete variable domain reads DAMVIQNPRYQVTQFGKPVTLSCSQTLNHNVMYWYQQKSSQAPKLLFHYYDKDFNNEADTPDNFQSRRPNTSFCFLDIRSPGLGDTAMYLCATSRTGTSGSAYEQYFGPGTRLTVT.

About this clonotype itself: The junction and the germline gene differ at one end; a read error may be behind it. This chain uses TRBV20-1 with TRBJ2-7, with TRBD1 as a possible D gene (5 bases). This CDR3 has 16 residues. Germline CDR1 is DFQATT and CDR2 is SNEGSKA (reference sequence). The CDR3 sequence is CGARAPTVGISYEQYF. CDR3 nucleotide sequence: TGCGGTGCTAGAGCACCGACAGTTGGTATCTCCTACGAGCAGTACTTC.

This clonotype occurred a few times. CDR3 sequence reads: CAWSALPTSGGAKDTQYF. The CDR3 region has the DNA TGTGCCTGGAGTGCCCTCCCGACTAGCGGGGGAGCGAAAGATACGCAGTATTTT. V and J are TRBV30 and TRBJ2-3; 12 bases are a match to TRBD2. This CDR3 comprises 18 residues. CDR1 and CDR2 from the germline V gene are GTSNPN and SVGIG (reference sequence). Trimming took 1 base from V and 5 from J; bases not matched to a gene: 13.

V and J are TRBV3-1 and TRBJ1-1; tentative D call: TRBD1 (6 bases). The CDR3 is made up of 17 amino acids. Trimming took off 4 bases at V and 3 bases at J, with 21 bases between the two ends. Germline V lookup: CDR1 LGHDT, CDR2 YNNKEL (reference sequence). The CDR3 DNA reads TGTGCCAGCAGCCCGATACCTCAGGGGACCGGACACACTGAAGCTTTCTTT. Translated, it gives CASSPIPQGTGHTEAFF.

The gene calls are TRBV20-1 and TRBJ2-5; 9 nucleotides agree with TRBD2. The CDR3 is made up of 15 amino acids. Germline CDR1 DFQATT, CDR2 SNEGSKA (reference sequence). V dropped 0 bases and J dropped 0; count of bases not matched to a gene: 2. CDR3 protein: CSARDVAGDQETQYF. The CDR3 DNA reads as TGCAGTGCTAGAGATGTAGCGGGGGACCAAGAGACCCAGTACTTC.

This chain uses TRBV12-3 or TRBV12-4 with TRBJ1-1; D gene ambiguous. This CDR3 is 17 amino acids long. Trimming shortened V by 3 bases and J by 2 bases, and 19 bases separated the two germline ends. CDR3 sequence: CASSFLGGSRINTEAFF. The CDR3 DNA reads as TGTGCCAGCAGTTTTTTGGGAGGTTCGCGAATCAACACTGAAGCTTTCTTT.

CDR3 sequence reads: CASSIDQGTGQFF. The CDR3, as DNA: TGTGCCAGTAGTATAGATCAGGGGACAGGCCAGTTCTTC. The chain joins TRBV19 to TRBJ2-1; 8 bases are shared with TRBD1. Trimming at V came to 0 bases and at J to 13 bases, leaving 5 bases not matched to a gene. The CDR3 contains 13 residues. CDR1 and CDR2 from the germline V gene are LNHDA and SQIVND (reference sequence).

The chain couples TRBV6-5 to TRBJ1-2; D not resolved. V lost 2 bases, J lost 3 bases, and 7 bases lay in between. Germline V gene sequence: CDR1 MNHEY, CDR2 SVGAGI. The CDR3 sequence is 13 residues long. As DNA, the CDR3 is TGTGCCAGCAGTTACGAGGCTTACTATGGCTACACCTTC. Its protein product is CASSYEAYYGYTF.

The CDR3 DNA reads as TGCAGTGCTCCCCCCGGGACAGGGGGCTTGGAGACCCAGTACTTC. It specifies CSAPPGTGGLETQYF. The rearrangement uses TRBV20-1 and TRBJ2-5; 12 bases are a match to TRBD1. The junction had 9 bases not matched to a gene; V was cut back by 5 bases and J by 5 bases. The CDR3 totals 15 residues. Germline-derived CDR1 and CDR2 are DFQATT and SNEGSKA (reference sequence).